Presented here are 28 T cell receptor beta chains from one specimen sequenced in a study of blood T cell repertoires in COVID-19. Here immunoSEQ multiplex PCR was the method, and the copy in TCRdb shows in-frame clones only, minus some. The data hold around 200,000 clones, with 86% observed a single time. The sample consisted of peripheral blood. The source of these receptors is a man aged 65 to 85 with acute or convalescent COVID-19.

V is TRBV18 and J is TRBJ2-1; TRBD2 aligns across 10 bases. The CDR3 contains 16 residues. Trimming removed 1 base from V and 7 bases from J; junction bases left unmatched: 7. Germline-derived CDR1 and CDR2 are KGHSH and LQKENI. CDR3 protein: CASSPLGLAEGNEQFF. Written as DNA, the CDR3 is TGTGCCAGCTCACCACTAGGACTAGCGGAGGGTAATGAGCAGTTCTTC.

This clone has a handful of counts. This chain connects TRBV18 to TRBJ2-7, with a weak D call TRBD1 (6 bases). Trimming removed 3 bases from V and 0 bases from J, with 15 bases in between. This CDR3 contains 16 residues. Germline assignment: CDR1 KGHSH and CDR2 LQKENI. CDR3 region: CASSPQQGTNSYEQYF. CDR3 nucleotides: TGTGCCAGCTCACCCCAACAGGGAACGAACTCCTACGAGCAGTACTTC.

This chain joins TRBV9 and TRBJ1-1; D gene uncertain. V shed 4 bases and J shed 0 bases, with 16 bases lying between them. The CDR3 contains 16 residues. Germline V CDR1 and CDR2: SGDLS, YYNGEE. The CDR3 DNA reads TGTGCCAGCAGCTCTCAACAGCCGGGGATGAACACTGAAGCTTTCTTT. This codes for CASSSQQPGMNTEAFF.

The table lists this clone with a count of one. This chain uses TRBV2 with TRBJ1-1; TRBD1 agrees at 9 bases. Germline lookup yields CDR1 SNHLY and CDR2 FYNNEI. This CDR3 has 14 residues. V dropped 4 bases and J dropped 5; count of bases not matched to a gene: 5. The CDR3 sequence: CASSGQGGETEAFF. CDR3 coding DNA: TGTGCCAGCAGTGGACAGGGGGGCGAGACTGAAGCTTTCTTT.

The rearrangement joins TRBV21-1 to TRBJ2-3; the table's TRBD2 call for D was not verified on the DNA. TRBV21-1 is marked as a pseudogene. This CDR3 is 13 amino acids long. CDR3 in DNA: TGTGCCAGCAGCAACTCTAGCACAGATACGCAGTATTTT. The encoded protein is CASSNSSTDTQYF.

CDR3 protein: CASSNPASGGYNEQFF. The CDR3 DNA reads TGTGCCAGCAGTAACCCCGCTAGCGGGGGATACAATGAGCAGTTCTTC. The J gene is TRBJ2-1, the V gene TRBV6-2 or TRBV6-3; 10 bases map to TRBD2. This CDR3 has 16 amino acids. The V segment lost 5 bases and the J segment 4 bases; nucleotides outside the gene matches: 8. Germline CDR1 reads MNHEY; CDR2 reads SVGEGT.

J is TRBJ1-5 and V is TRBV15; no firm D call. CDR1 is LNHNV and CDR2 is YYDKDF in the germline V gene (reference sequence). V shed 3 bases and J shed 5 bases, with 11 bases lying between them. The CDR3 is made up of 14 amino acids. The CDR3 sequence is CATSSAIRDQPQHF. The CDR3 nucleotides read TGTGCCACCAGCAGTGCTATTCGGGATCAGCCCCAGCATTTT.

The chain employs TRBV9 and TRBJ2-1; 8 positions match TRBD2. The CDR3 is 14 amino acids. V was pared by 1 base and J by 5 bases, with 2 bases of the junction left unmatched. Germline CDR1 SGDLS, CDR2 YYNGEE. The DNA for the CDR3 is TGTGCCAGCAGCGTATCGGGAGGGAACAATGAGCAGTTCTTC. Encoded protein: CASSVSGGNNEQFF.

The chain combines TRBV19 with TRBJ1-1, with TRBD1 as a possible D gene (6 bases). Germline CDR1 and CDR2: LNHDA and SQIVND (reference sequence). V lost 6 bases, J lost 0 bases, and 17 bases lay in between. The CDR3 has 16 residues. The CDR3 DNA reads TGTGCCAGTAGGAAAAGGGACATACAATTGAACACTGAAGCTTTCTTT. Its translation is CASRKRDIQLNTEAFF.

This chain joins TRBV29-1 and TRBJ2-5, with D possibly being TRBD2 (6 bases). The V gene lost 1 base and the J gene lost 2 bases, with 17 bases spanning the gap. In germline, CDR1 is SQVTM, CDR2 ANQGSEA. This CDR3 region has 16 residues. The CDR3 region is CSVEGQSWRAQETQYF. The CDR3 nucleotides read TGCAGCGTTGAAGGACAATCTTGGAGGGCGCAAGAGACCCAGTACTTC.

V usage is TRBV2 and J usage is TRBJ2-1; TRBD1 aligns across 12 bases. This CDR3 spans 15 amino acids. Germline CDR1 SNHLY, CDR2 FYNNEI. The J segment lost 9 bases and the V segment lost 4 bases, leaving 7 bases of the junction unmatched. CDR3 DNA sequence: TGTGCCAGCAGTGGCGGGACAGGGGGCGTTACTGAGCAGTTCTTC. This codes for CASSGGTGGVTEQFF.

The chain carries TRBV28 and TRBJ1-3, with no clear D. V gave up 5 bases and J gave up 4 bases, with 9 bases separating them. The germline CDR1 and CDR2 sequences are MDHEN and SYDVKM. The CDR3 is made up of 13 amino acids. The CDR3: CASSPPEGNTIYF. The CDR3 coding sequence is TGTGCCAGCAGTCCCCCGGAGGGAAACACCATATATTTT.

This clone has a handful of counts. The chain uses TRBV5-1 and TRBJ2-3; TRBD1 is a possible D gene (8 bases). Germline lookup yields CDR1 SGHRS and CDR2 YFSETQ. This CDR3 spans 16 amino acids. V was trimmed by 4 bases and J by 4 bases, leaving 19 bases between them. The CDR3 DNA reads TGCGCCAGCAGCCAGGGGGCGGGAGCTTCTCCAGATACGCAGTATTTT. Residues: CASSQGAGASPDTQYF.

The rearrangement uses TRBV5-4 and TRBJ2-1; 9 bases are a match to TRBD2. This CDR3 has 16 residues. The germline CDR1 and CDR2 sequences are SGHNT and YYREEE (reference sequence). Germline trimming cut 3 bases from V and 5 bases from J; bases unmatched to any gene: 9. The CDR3 DNA follows: TGTGCCAGCAGCTGGGGGATAGCGGGGGAAAACAATGAGCAGTTCTTC. Amino acids: CASSWGIAGENNEQFF.

A few counts support this clone. The gene calls are TRBV29-1 and TRBJ1-1; 8 bases line up with TRBD1. The CDR3 spans 14 residues. Germline lookup yields CDR1 SQVTM and CDR2 ANQGSEA. Losses at the gene ends were 6 bases for V and 5 bases for J; bases not matched to a gene: 11. Here the CDR3 reads CSVFHGQGGTEAFF. The CDR3 DNA follows: TGCAGCGTATTCCATGGACAGGGCGGTACTGAAGCTTTCTTT.

The chain uses TRBV9 and TRBJ1-2, with 7 bases fitting TRBD1. J was trimmed by 4 bases and V by 0 bases; bases with no gene match: 6. Germline-derived CDR1 and CDR2 are SGDLS and YYNGEE. This CDR3 has 15 amino acids. CDR3 nucleotides: TGTGCCAGCAGCGTAGCCGGGACAGAATCCTATGGCTACACCTTC. Protein product: CASSVAGTESYGYTF.

This chain joins TRBV11-1 and TRBJ2-5, with TRBD1 matching over 7 bases. The CDR3 runs to 13 residues. J gave up 2 bases and V 8 bases, and 5 bases lay outside the gene matches. Germline lookup yields CDR1 SGHAT and CDR2 FQDESV (reference sequence). CDR3 residues: CASLRQGQETQYF. For the CDR3, the DNA is TGTGCCAGCCTAAGACAGGGACAAGAGACCCAGTACTTC.

The chain combines TRBV7-2 with TRBJ2-5, with 14 bases aligning to TRBD2. V gave up 5 bases and J gave up 6 bases; unmatched junction bases: 5. The CDR3 is 15 residues long. Germline CDR1 is SGHTA and CDR2 is FQGNSA. The CDR3 nucleotides read TGTGCCAGCAGCGAGGGACTAGCGGGAGCGAAGACCCAGTACTTC. It codes for CASSEGLAGAKTQYF.

The gene calls are TRBV13 and TRBJ2-7; 7 nucleotides line up with TRBD1. CDR1 and CDR2 from the germline V gene are PRHDT and FYEKMQ (reference sequence). Trimming removed 5 bases from V and 3 bases from J; junction bases left unmatched: 13. This CDR3 region has 16 residues. CDR3 in amino acids: CASSPAGTVYHYEQYF. The DNA of the CDR3 is TGTGCCAGCAGCCCCGCCGGGACAGTCTATCACTACGAGCAGTACTTC.

Turning to this clone: An end of the junction does not agree with germline; a read error may underlie this. This chain joins TRBV7-2 and TRBJ1-5; 8 bases map to TRBD1. Per germline, CDR1 SGHTA and CDR2 FQGNSA. This CDR3 is built from 13 residues. The CDR3: CASSLGRDRGLYF. In DNA, the CDR3 is TGTGCCAGCAGCTTAGGAAGAGACAGGGGTCTCTACTTT.

The chain links TRBV5-1 to TRBJ2-3; TRBD2 might be the D (6 bases). The length of the CDR3 is 16 residues. V was clipped by 4 bases and J by 6 bases, with 21 bases between them. Germline-derived CDR1 and CDR2 are SGHRS and YFSETQ. The CDR3 bases are TGCGCCAGCAGCCCGGGGATGGCCTGGGACTCGGATACGCAGTATTTT. Protein: CASSPGMAWDSDTQYF.

The chain is built from TRBV6-6 and TRBJ1-2, with D possibly TRBD1 on 5 matching bases. V dropped 5 bases and J dropped 5 bases, with 24 bases sitting between them. CDR3 size: 17 residues. In germline, CDR1 is MNHNY, CDR2 SVGAGI (reference sequence). The CDR3 protein is CASSPDINRQLLYGYTF. The CDR3 region has the DNA TGTGCCAGCAGTCCGGACATAAATCGGCAACTCCTTTATGGCTACACCTTC.

As to this clone: This CDR3 fails to terminate in the conserved phenylalanine or tryptophan, so it likely reflects a read error. No DNA is shown, since the ends of the CDR3 on it are uncertain; the CDR3 is the one TCRdb lists. The rearrangement joins TRBV9 to TRBJ1-4. Both ends counted, the CDR3 spans 10 residues. Germline V gene data show CDR1 as SGDLS and CDR2 as YYNGEE. The CDR3 here is CASSLSSLGG.

This chain joins TRBV28 and TRBJ2-1, with TRBD2 matching 9 bases. CDR1 is MDHEN and CDR2 is SYDVKM in the germline V gene. This CDR3 comprises 14 residues. The V and J ends lost 3 bases and 10 bases, in that order; junction bases with no gene match: 7. CDR3 amino acids: CASSLGSGRKEQFF. The CDR3 DNA follows: TGTGCCAGCAGTTTGGGTAGCGGGAGAAAGGAGCAGTTCTTC.

The V gene is TRBV18, the J gene TRBJ2-3; 7 positions match TRBD2. The CDR3 has 14 residues. The V segment lost 6 bases and the J segment 4 bases; nucleotides outside the gene matches: 7. Germline CDR1 is KGHSH and CDR2 is LQKENI. The CDR3 region is CASSLLARSDTQYF. The CDR3 bases are TGTGCCAGCTCCCTACTAGCGCGATCAGATACGCAGTATTTT.

The rearrangement links TRBV5-1 to TRBJ2-3; D may be TRBD2 (7 bases). The CDR3 totals 15 residues. V gave up 6 bases and J gave up 2 bases, with 16 bases separating them. CDR1 SGHRS and CDR2 YFSETQ come from the germline V gene. The CDR3 region is CASNRDGGLTDTQYF. The CDR3 DNA reads TGCGCCAGCAACCGGGACGGGGGGCTCACAGATACGCAGTATTTT. Full variable domain (remainder filled in from reference TRBV5-1 and TRBJ2-3): KAGVTQTPRYLIKTRGQQVTLSCSPISGHRSVSWYQQTPGQGLQFLFEYFSETQRNKGNFPGRFSGRQFSNSRSEMNVSTLELGDSALYLCASNRDGGLTDTQYFGPGTRLTVL.

The chain uses TRBV29-1 and TRBJ2-3; 8 bases agree with TRBD2. Trimming removed 3 bases from V and 4 bases from J; junction bases left unmatched: 9. In germline, CDR1 is SQVTM, CDR2 ANQGSEA. The CDR3 spans 15 residues. The chain's CDR3 is CSVEGSGGGSDTQYF. The CDR3 DNA sequence: TGCAGCGTTGAGGGAAGCGGGGGAGGTTCAGATACGCAGTATTTT.

The chain is built from TRBV25-1 and TRBJ2-1; 10 bases agree with TRBD2. The germline V gene encodes CDR1 MGHDK and CDR2 SYGVNS. The CDR3 extends over 15 amino acids. The V and J ends lost 7 bases and 4 bases, in that order; junction bases with no gene match: 7. The CDR3 region is CASKVAGGFYNEQFF. The CDR3 DNA is TGTGCCAGCAAAGTAGCGGGGGGCTTTTACAATGAGCAGTTCTTC.